A selection of T cell receptor beta chains follows, all from one sample in a study of human T cells and chemical hapten exposure. TCRdb called the RACE reads again in MiXCR, with one record for every CDR3 protein. The table lists around 360,000 distinct CDR3 sequences, 6% to 7% of them singletons, with about 5% in the top ten. The sequenced sample was whole blood, obtained in connection with sensitization to the hapten diphenylcyclopropenone (DPC). The receptors stem from a woman younger than 35 with alopecia areata. Some clones in this sample may be carry-over from other donors' samples. The CDR3 runs from the conserved cysteine through the conserved F or W. D genes are given only for firm matches. Only some rows state a clone size, as once, few, many or a class for expanded clones.

clone size: few
J gene: TRBJ1-6
V gene: TRBV5-1
D gene: NA
CDR3 length: 14
CDR3 DNA: TGCGCCAGCGCCGGGGGTCAAAATAATTCACCCCTCCACTTT
CDR3 protein: CASAGGQNNSPLHF

clone size: NA
J gene: TRBJ1-3
V gene: TRBV20-1
D gene: NA
CDR3 length: 14
CDR3 DNA: TGCAGTGCTAGTGGATATAACTCTGGAAACACCATATATTTT
CDR3 protein: CSASGYNSGNTIYF

clone size: NA
J gene: TRBJ1-4
V gene: TRBV6-1
D gene: NA
CDR3 length: 15
CDR3 DNA: TGTGCCAGCAGTGAATACGGGCGGGGAGGTGAAAAACTGTTTTTT
CDR3 protein: CASSEYGRGGEKLFF

clone size: many
J gene: TRBJ1-2
V gene: TRBV4-3
D gene: TRBD1
CDR3 length: 17
CDR3 DNA: TGCGCCAGCAGCCAAGAAGGACAGGGGAGGTGGGACTATGGCTACACCTTC
CDR3 protein: CASSQEGQGRWDYGYTF

clone size: many
J gene: TRBJ1-6
V gene: TRBV6-5
D gene: TRBD1
CDR3 length: 15
CDR3 DNA: TGTGCCAGCAGATCGCCGGGACAGAAAAATTCACCCCTCCACTTT
CDR3 protein: CASRSPGQKNSPLHF

clone size: few
J gene: TRBJ1-6
V gene: TRBV20-1
D gene: NA
CDR3 length: 13
CDR3 DNA: TGCAGTGCTAGAGGGCGATATAATTCACCCCTCCACTTT
CDR3 protein: CSARGRYNSPLHF

clone size: many
J gene: TRBJ1-2
V gene: TRBV4-1
D gene: NA
CDR3 length: 13
CDR3 DNA: TGCGCCAGCAGCCAAGTAGCAGACTATGGCTACACCTTC
CDR3 protein: CASSQVADYGYTF

clone size: few
J gene: TRBJ1-1
V gene: TRBV29-1
D gene: NA
CDR3 length: 14
CDR3 DNA: TGCAGCGTTGTTCTCCGGGGCCAGAACACTGAAGCTTTCTTT
CDR3 protein: CSVVLRGQNTEAFF

clone size: NA
J gene: TRBJ2-3
V gene: TRBV7-8
D gene: TRBD2
CDR3 length: 17
CDR3 DNA: TGTGCCAGCAGCTTAGTTGTTATAGCGGGGGGGACAGATACGCAGTATTTT
CDR3 protein: CASSLVVIAGGTDTQYF

clone size: many
J gene: TRBJ1-6
V gene: TRBV3-1
D gene: NA
CDR3 length: 18
CDR3 DNA: TGTGCCAGCAGCAACAGGTCTCCTAAGAGCTCCTATAATTCACCCCTCCACTTT
CDR3 protein: CASSNRSPKSSYNSPLHF

clone size: few
J gene: TRBJ1-5
V gene: TRBV12-3/TRBV12-4
D gene: TRBD1
CDR3 length: 17
CDR3 DNA: TGTGCCAGCAGTTTAGCCCGACAGGGAAAGAGCAATCAGCCCCAGCATTTT
CDR3 protein: CASSLARQGKSNQPQHF

clone size: NA
J gene: TRBJ2-1
V gene: TRBV6-6
D gene: NA
CDR3 length: 12
CDR3 DNA: TGTGCCAGCAGTTCCTGGGGGAATGAGCAGTTCTTC
CDR3 protein: CASSSWGNEQFF

clone size: few
J gene: TRBJ2-3
V gene: TRBV7-2
D gene: TRBD2
CDR3 length: 16
CDR3 DNA: TGTGCCAGCAGCATGACTAGCGGCCCTAGCACAGATACGCAGTATTTT
CDR3 protein: CASSMTSGPSTDTQYF

clone size: NA
J gene: TRBJ1-2
V gene: TRBV4-3
D gene: NA
CDR3 length: 17
CDR3 DNA: TGCGCCAGCAGCCAAGATTCTCAAGGGTCCCAGACAGGTGGCTACACCTTC
CDR3 protein: CASSQDSQGSQTGGYTF

clone size: few
J gene: TRBJ1-5
V gene: TRBV21-1
D gene: NA
CDR3 length: 20
CDR3 DNA: TGTGCCAGCAGCAAAACGTTAGGGGGCATCAGGACTTGGAGCAATCAGCCCCAGCATTTT
CDR3 protein: CASSKTLGGIRTWSNQPQHF

clone size: NA
J gene: TRBJ2-5
V gene: TRBV7-2
D gene: NA
CDR3 length: 15
CDR3 DNA: TGTGCCAGCACCCAACCGGGACTGCAACAAGAGACCCAGTACTTC
CDR3 protein: CASTQPGLQQETQYF

clone size: many
J gene: TRBJ2-5
V gene: TRBV29-1
D gene: NA
CDR3 length: 12
CDR3 DNA: TGCAGCGTTGAATGGGGGTCGGAGACCCAGTACTTC
CDR3 protein: CSVEWGSETQYF

clone size: many
J gene: TRBJ1-5
V gene: TRBV2
D gene: NA
CDR3 length: 11
CDR3 DNA: TGTGCCAGCAGTGAAGGCCTCAGACAGCATTTT
CDR3 protein: CASSEGLRQHF

clone size: NA
J gene: TRBJ2-3
V gene: TRBV19
D gene: NA
CDR3 length: 14
CDR3 DNA: TGTGCCAGTAGCGGCCTGGGTGGCCCAGATACGCAGTATTTT
CDR3 protein: CASSGLGGPDTQYF

clone size: NA
J gene: TRBJ1-5
V gene: TRBV12-3/TRBV12-4
D gene: NA
CDR3 length: 12
CDR3 DNA: TGTGCCAGCACCCACGGGGGAGGGGCCCAGCATTTT
CDR3 protein: CASTHGGGAQHF

clone size: few
J gene: TRBJ2-7
V gene: TRBV28
D gene: NA
CDR3 length: 16
CDR3 DNA: TGTGCCAGCAGTTTACCCCCGGACAGAAGCTCCTACGAGCAGTACTTC
CDR3 protein: CASSLPPDRSSYEQYF

clone size: many
J gene: TRBJ1-1
V gene: TRBV10-3
D gene: NA
CDR3 length: 14
CDR3 DNA: TGTGCCATCAGTGATCCTACTCCTAGCACTGAAGCTTTCTTT
CDR3 protein: CAISDPTPSTEAFF

clone size: many
J gene: TRBJ1-2
V gene: TRBV27
D gene: TRBD1
CDR3 length: 16
CDR3 DNA: TGTGCCAGCAGTTTATGGTCCCAGGGGGGGGACTATGGCTACACCTTC
CDR3 protein: CASSLWSQGGDYGYTF

clone size: many
J gene: TRBJ2-3
V gene: TRBV12-3/TRBV12-4
D gene: NA
CDR3 length: 11
CDR3 DNA: TGTGCCAGCAGCTTCGCAGATACGCAGTATTTT
CDR3 protein: CASSFADTQYF

clone size: few
J gene: TRBJ2-3
V gene: TRBV9
D gene: NA
CDR3 length: 16
CDR3 DNA: TGTGCCAGCAGCGTCGGACACGGGGAAAATACCTATACGCAGTATTTT
CDR3 protein: CASSVGHGENTYTQYF

clone size: many
J gene: TRBJ1-5
V gene: TRBV18
D gene: TRBD1
CDR3 length: 16
CDR3 DNA: TGTGCCAGCTCACCCGGGACAGTGCTTAGCAATCAGCCCCAGCATTTT
CDR3 protein: CASSPGTVLSNQPQHF

clone size: many
J gene: TRBJ1-4
V gene: TRBV3-1
D gene: NA
CDR3 length: 13
CDR3 DNA: TGTGCCAGCAGCGAACAGAGGAATGAAAAACTGTTTTTT
CDR3 protein: CASSEQRNEKLFF

clone size: NA
J gene: TRBJ1-5
V gene: TRBV21-1
D gene: NA
CDR3 length: 17
CDR3 DNA: TGTGCCAGCAGCAAAGGGGCAGGGCCCTATAGCAATCAGCCCCAGCATTTT
CDR3 protein: CASSKGAGPYSNQPQHF

clone size: few
J gene: TRBJ2-5
V gene: TRBV9
D gene: NA
CDR3 length: 13
CDR3 DNA: TGTGCCAGTTCGACCACTCTCCAAGAGACCCAGTACTTC
CDR3 protein: CASSTTLQETQYF

clone size: NA
J gene: TRBJ2-1
V gene: TRBV10-3
D gene: TRBD2
CDR3 length: 17
CDR3 DNA: TGTGCCATCAGTGGACTAGCGGGGGGGCCGACCCACAATGAGCAGTTCTTC
CDR3 protein: CAISGLAGGPTHNEQFF

clone size: many
J gene: TRBJ1-1
V gene: TRBV20-1
D gene: TRBD1
CDR3 length: 13
CDR3 DNA: TGCAGTGCAGGCGGGACAGAGGACGCTGAAGCTTTCTTT
CDR3 protein: CSAGGTEDAEAFF

clone size: NA
J gene: TRBJ2-2
V gene: TRBV29-1
D gene: NA
CDR3 length: 13
CDR3 DNA: TGCAGCGCCATACTAGTAGGCACCGGGGAGCTGTTTTTT
CDR3 protein: CSAILVGTGELFF

clone size: NA
J gene: TRBJ1-1
V gene: TRBV3-1
D gene: TRBD1
CDR3 length: 15
CDR3 DNA: TGTGCCAGCAGCCAAGACGGGACAGGGATAACTGAAGCTTTCTTT
CDR3 protein: CASSQDGTGITEAFF

clone size: many
J gene: TRBJ1-2
V gene: TRBV4-1
D gene: NA
CDR3 length: 12
CDR3 DNA: TGCGCCAGCAGCCAAGATACAGAAGGCTACACCTTC
CDR3 protein: CASSQDTEGYTF

clone size: many
J gene: TRBJ1-2
V gene: TRBV12-3/TRBV12-4
D gene: NA
CDR3 length: 15
CDR3 DNA: TGTGCCAGCAGGGACAGCCGGACGGGCAACTATGGCTACACCTTC
CDR3 protein: CASRDSRTGNYGYTF

clone size: many
J gene: TRBJ1-2
V gene: TRBV4-1
D gene: TRBD1
CDR3 length: 15
CDR3 DNA: TGCGCCAGCAGCGCGGGACAGGGAGATTCTGAAGGCTACACCTTC
CDR3 protein: CASSAGQGDSEGYTF

clone size: NA
J gene: TRBJ2-1
V gene: TRBV11-2
D gene: NA
CDR3 length: 16
CDR3 DNA: TGTGCCAGCAGCTTTGGGGGGGCAGGGCGGTACAATGAGCAGTTCTTC
CDR3 protein: CASSFGGAGRYNEQFF

clone size: few
J gene: TRBJ1-6
V gene: TRBV28
D gene: TRBD1
CDR3 length: 17
CDR3 DNA: TGTGCCAGCAGTTTGGGGCGGACAGGGGGCTTAGGCTCACCCCTCCACTTT
CDR3 protein: CASSLGRTGGLGSPLHF

clone size: NA
J gene: TRBJ2-4
V gene: TRBV21-1
D gene: NA
CDR3 length: 14
CDR3 DNA: TGTGCCAGCAGCGGTACAGGGGGCGAAGGCATTCAGTACTTC
CDR3 protein: CASSGTGGEGIQYF

clone size: NA
J gene: TRBJ1-1
V gene: TRBV5-4
D gene: NA
CDR3 length: 15
CDR3 DNA: TGTGCCAGCAGCTCCAACAGACAGGTTAACACTGAAGCTTTCTTT
CDR3 protein: CASSSNRQVNTEAFF